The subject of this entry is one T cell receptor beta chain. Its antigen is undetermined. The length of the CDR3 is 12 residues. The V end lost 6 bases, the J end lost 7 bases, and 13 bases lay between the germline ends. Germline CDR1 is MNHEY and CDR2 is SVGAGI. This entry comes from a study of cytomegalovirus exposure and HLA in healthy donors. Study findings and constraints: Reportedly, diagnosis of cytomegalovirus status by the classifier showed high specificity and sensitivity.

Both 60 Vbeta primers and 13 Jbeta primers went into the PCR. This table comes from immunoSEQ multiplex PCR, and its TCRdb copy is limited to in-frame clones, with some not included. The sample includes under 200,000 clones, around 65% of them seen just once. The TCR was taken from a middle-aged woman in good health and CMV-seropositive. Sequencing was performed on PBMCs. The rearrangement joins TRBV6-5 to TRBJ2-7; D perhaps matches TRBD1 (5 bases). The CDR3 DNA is TGTGCCAGCAGGGAGTTGGGGCGTGAGCAGTACTTC. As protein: CASRELGREQYF.